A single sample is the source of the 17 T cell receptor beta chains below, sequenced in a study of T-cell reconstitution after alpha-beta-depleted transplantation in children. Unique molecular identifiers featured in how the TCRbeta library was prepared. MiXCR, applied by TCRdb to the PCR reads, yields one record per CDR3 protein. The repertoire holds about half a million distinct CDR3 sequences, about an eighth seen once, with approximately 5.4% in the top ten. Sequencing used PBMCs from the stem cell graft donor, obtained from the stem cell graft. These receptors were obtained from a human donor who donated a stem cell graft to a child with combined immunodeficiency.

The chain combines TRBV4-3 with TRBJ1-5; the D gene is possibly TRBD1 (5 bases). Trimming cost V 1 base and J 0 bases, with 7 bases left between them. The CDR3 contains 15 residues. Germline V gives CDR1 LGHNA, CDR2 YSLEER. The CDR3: CASSQGDGSNQPQHF. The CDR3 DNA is TGCGCCAGCAGCCAAGGGGACGGTAGCAATCAGCCCCAGCATTTT.

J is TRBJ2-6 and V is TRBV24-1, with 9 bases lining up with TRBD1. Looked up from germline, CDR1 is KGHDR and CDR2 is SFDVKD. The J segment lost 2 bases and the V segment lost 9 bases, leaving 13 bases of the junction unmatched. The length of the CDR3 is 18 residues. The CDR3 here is CATAGGTGIRPGANVLTF. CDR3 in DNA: TGTGCCACCGCTGGGGGGACAGGGATTCGCCCTGGGGCCAACGTCCTGACTTTC.

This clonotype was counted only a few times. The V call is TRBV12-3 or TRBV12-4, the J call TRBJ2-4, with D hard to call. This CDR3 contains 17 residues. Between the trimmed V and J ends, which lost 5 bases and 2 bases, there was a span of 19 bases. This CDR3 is CASSPPGRRLSKNIQYF. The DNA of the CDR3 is TGTGCCAGCAGTCCCCCAGGTCGCCGTTTGTCCAAAAACATTCAGTACTTC.

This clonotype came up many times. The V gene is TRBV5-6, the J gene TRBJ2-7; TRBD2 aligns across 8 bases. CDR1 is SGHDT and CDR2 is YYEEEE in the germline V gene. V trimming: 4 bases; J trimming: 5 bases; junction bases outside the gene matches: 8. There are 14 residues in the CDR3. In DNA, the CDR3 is TGTGCCAGCAGCCCGTCGGGAGGGGTCGACGAGCAGTACTTC. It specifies CASSPSGGVDEQYF.

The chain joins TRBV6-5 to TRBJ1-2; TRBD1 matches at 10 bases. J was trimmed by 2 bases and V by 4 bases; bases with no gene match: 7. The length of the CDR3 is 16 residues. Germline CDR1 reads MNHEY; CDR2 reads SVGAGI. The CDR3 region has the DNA TGTGCCAGCAGTTCCCCTTCGGGACAGGGGAACTATGGCTACACCTTC. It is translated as CASSSPSGQGNYGYTF.

Here the CDR3 reads CSVPPRLAEAISTDTQYF. CDR3 DNA: TGCAGTGTTCCCCCCAGACTAGCGGAAGCCATTAGCACAGATACGCAGTATTTT. The rearrangement uses TRBV20-1 and TRBJ2-3; the match to TRBD2 covers 9 bases. There are 18 residues in the CDR3. Germline V CDR1 and CDR2: DFQATT, SNEGSKA (reference sequence). With V trimmed by 7 bases and J by 0 bases, 17 bases remained unmatched.

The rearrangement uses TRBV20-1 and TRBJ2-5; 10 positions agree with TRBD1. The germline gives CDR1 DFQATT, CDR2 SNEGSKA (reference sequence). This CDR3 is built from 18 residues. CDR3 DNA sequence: TGCAGGGCCTCTCCCTATCAGTTGTGGACAGGGGGACAAGAGACCCAGTACTTC. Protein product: CRASPYQLWTGGQETQYF.

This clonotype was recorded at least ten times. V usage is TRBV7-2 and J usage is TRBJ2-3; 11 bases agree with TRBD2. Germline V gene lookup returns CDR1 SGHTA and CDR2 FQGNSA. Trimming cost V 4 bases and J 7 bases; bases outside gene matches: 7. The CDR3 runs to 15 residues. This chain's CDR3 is CASSSIAGGLYTQYF. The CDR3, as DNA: TGTGCCAGCAGCTCCATAGCGGGGGGGTTGTATACGCAGTATTTT. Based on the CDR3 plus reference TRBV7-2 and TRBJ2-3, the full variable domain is GAGVSQSPSNKVTEKGKDVELRCDPISGHTALYWYRQSLGQGLEFLIYFQGNSAPDKSGLPSDRFSAERTGGSVSTLTIQRTQQEDSAVYLCASSSIAGGLYTQYFGPGTRLTVL.

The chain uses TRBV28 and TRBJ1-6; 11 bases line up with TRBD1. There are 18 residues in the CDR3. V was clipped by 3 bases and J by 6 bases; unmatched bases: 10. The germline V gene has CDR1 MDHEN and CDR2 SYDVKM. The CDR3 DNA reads TGTGCCAGCAGTTTCCACCCCTGGACAGGGGGCAGTAATTCACCCCTCCACTTT. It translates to CASSFHPWTGGSNSPLHF.

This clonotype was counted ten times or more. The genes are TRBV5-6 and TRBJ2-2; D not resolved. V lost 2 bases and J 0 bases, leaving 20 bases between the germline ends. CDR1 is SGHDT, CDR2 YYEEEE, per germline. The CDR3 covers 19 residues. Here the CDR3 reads CASSFLVGRYSTNTGELFF. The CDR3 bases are TGTGCCAGCAGCTTTCTGGTTGGTCGATACAGCACGAACACCGGGGAGCTGTTTTTT.

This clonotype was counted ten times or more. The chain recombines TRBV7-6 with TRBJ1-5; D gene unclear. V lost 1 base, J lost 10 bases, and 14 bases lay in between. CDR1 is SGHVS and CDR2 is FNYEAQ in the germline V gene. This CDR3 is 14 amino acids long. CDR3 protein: CASSLETSNPPQHF. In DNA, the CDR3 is TGTGCCAGCAGCTTAGAGACGTCTAACCCCCCCCAGCATTTT.

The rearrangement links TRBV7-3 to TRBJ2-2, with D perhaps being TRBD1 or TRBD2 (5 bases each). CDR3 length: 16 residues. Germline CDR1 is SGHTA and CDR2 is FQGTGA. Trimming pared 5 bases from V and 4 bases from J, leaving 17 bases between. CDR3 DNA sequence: TGTGCCAGCAGCCCCCCCAGCGGAAGGGGCACCGGGGAGCTGTTTTTT. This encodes CASSPPSGRGTGELFF.

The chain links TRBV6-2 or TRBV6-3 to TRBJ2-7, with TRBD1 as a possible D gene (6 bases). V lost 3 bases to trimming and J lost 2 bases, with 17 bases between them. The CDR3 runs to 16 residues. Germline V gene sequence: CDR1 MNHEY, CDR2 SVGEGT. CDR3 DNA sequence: TGTGCCAGCAGTTATCCCAGACAGGCCATCACCTACGAGCAGTACTTC. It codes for CASSYPRQAITYEQYF.

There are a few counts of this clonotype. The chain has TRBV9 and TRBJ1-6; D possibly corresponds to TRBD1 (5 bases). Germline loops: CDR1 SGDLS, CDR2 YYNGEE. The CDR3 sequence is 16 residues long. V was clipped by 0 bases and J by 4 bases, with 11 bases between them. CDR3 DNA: TGTGCCAGCAGCGTAGCGGATGACAGTTATAATTCACCCCTCCACTTT. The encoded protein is CASSVADDSYNSPLHF. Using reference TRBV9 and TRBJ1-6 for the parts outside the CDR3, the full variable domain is DSGVTQTPKHLITATGQRVTLRCSPRSGDLSVYWYQQSLDQGLQFLIQYYNGEERAKGNILERFSAQQFPDLHSELNLSSLELGDSALYFCASSVADDSYNSPLHFGNGTRLTVT.

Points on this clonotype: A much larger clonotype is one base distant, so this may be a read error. Here the CDR3 DNA reads TGTGCCAGCAGCAAAGGGGCGGACGGCCCCGGGCAGTGCTTC. The encoded protein is CASSKGADGPGQCF. The chain uses TRBV21-1 and TRBJ2-7; the D call of TRBD2 is as the table states it, not checked on the DNA. TRBV21-1 is designated a pseudogene. This CDR3 has 14 amino acids.

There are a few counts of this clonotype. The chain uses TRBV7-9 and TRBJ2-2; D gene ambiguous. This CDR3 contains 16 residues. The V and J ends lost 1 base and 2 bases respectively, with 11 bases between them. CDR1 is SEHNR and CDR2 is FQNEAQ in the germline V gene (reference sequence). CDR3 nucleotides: TGTGCCAGCAGCTTAGACTTTTACGGTAACACCGGGGAGCTGTTTTTT. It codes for CASSLDFYGNTGELFF.

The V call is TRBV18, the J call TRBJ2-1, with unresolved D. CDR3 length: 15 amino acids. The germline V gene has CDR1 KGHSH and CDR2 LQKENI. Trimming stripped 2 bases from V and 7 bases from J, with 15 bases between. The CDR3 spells CASSPTRPNWNEQFF. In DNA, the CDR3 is TGTGCCAGCTCACCAACTCGCCCCAACTGGAATGAGCAGTTCTTC. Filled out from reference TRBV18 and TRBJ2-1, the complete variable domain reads NAGVMQNPRHLVRRRGQEARLRCSPMKGHSHVYWYRQLPEEGLKFMVYLQKENIIDESGMPKERFSAEFPKEGPSILRIQQVVRGDSAAYFCASSPTRPNWNEQFFGPGTRLTVL.